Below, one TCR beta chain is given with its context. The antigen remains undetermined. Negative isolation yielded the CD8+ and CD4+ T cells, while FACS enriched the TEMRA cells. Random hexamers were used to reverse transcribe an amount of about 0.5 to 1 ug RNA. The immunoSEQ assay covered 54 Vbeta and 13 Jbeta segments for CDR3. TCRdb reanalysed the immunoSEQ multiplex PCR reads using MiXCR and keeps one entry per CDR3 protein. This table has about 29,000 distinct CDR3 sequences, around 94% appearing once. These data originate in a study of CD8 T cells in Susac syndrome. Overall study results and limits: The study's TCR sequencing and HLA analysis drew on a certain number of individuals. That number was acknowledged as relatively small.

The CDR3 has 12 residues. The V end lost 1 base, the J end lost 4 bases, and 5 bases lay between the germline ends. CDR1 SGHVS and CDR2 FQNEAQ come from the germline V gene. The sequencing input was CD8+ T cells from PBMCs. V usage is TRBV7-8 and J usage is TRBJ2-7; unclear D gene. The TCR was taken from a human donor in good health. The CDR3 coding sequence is TGTGCCAGCAGCTTAGTTAGGTACGAGCAGTACTTC. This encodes CASSLVRYEQYF. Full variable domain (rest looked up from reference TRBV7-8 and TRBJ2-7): GAGVSQSPRYKVAKRGQDVALRCDPISGHVSLFWYQQALGQGPEFLTYFQNEAQLDKSGLPSDRFFAERPEGSVSTLKIQRTQQEDSAVYLCASSLVRYEQYFGPGTRLTVT.